This T cell receptor beta chain was retrieved from a study of T-cell memory formation after mild COVID-19 (dated by TCRdb to the early 2020s). About the study as a whole: TCR sequence clusters from the two donors were largely donor specific. Longitudinal TCRalpha and TCRbeta repertoire sequencing tracked T-cell clones expanding and contracting after mild COVID-19 in a couple of donors. Two young, previously healthy adult volunteers made up the cohort, one male and one female.

The sample holds many counts of this clonotype. Its antigen is not yet known. No clone much larger than this one lies a single base away; base qualities are absent. The germline V gene encodes CDR1 SGHTA and CDR2 FQGTGA. Including cysteine and phenylalanine, the CDR3 has 17 amino acids. Just CDR3 DNA is preserved here, 51 bases in frame from base 1. Trimming removed 5 bases from V and 7 bases from J, leaving 24 bases between the germline ends. The instrument was an Illumina NovaSeq 6000. Using 5'RACE with constant-segment primers, TCRalpha and TCRbeta cDNA libraries were constructed, with sample barcodes and unique molecular identifiers added in the process. RNA was extracted from every sample with Trizol reagent. Amplification of the libraries took two PCR steps, and the second step added a second sample barcode plus Illumina TruSeq adapters. The libraries were sequenced on an Illumina NovaSeq using 2 x 150 bp paired-end reads. The published analysis was carried out like this. Reads were demultiplexed and collapsed into UMI-guided consensus sequences with migec v1.2.7. With mixcr v2.1.11, UMI consensuses were aligned to TRA and TRB V and J templates and assembled into clonotypes. A clonotype was counted as expanded or contracted only when both edgeR and NoisET called the clonotype significant, with the noise models trained on biological replicates. For edgeR calls, the thresholds were a false discovery rate-adjusted p below 0.01 and a log2 fold-change of 1. As an exploratory analysis of dynamics, PCA with hierarchical clustering was applied to max-normalized trajectories of the 1000 most abundant clonotypes. Each responding clone was given a CD4 or CD8 phenotype based on the CD4+ and CD8+ repertoires, which had been sequenced separately. The public sequencing data were trimmed at Q25 with fastp and processed into clonotypes with MiXCR by TCRdb, which kept only in-frame beta chains. Every CDR3 protein is listed once, alongside the most common genes and DNA of its rows. These V and J calls derive from TCRdb rather than the authors' analysis. A total of approximately 99,000 distinct CDR3 sequences appear in this sample, roughly 19% of them only once. Together, the top ten hold roughly 6% of the sample.

PBMCs were isolated by Ficoll-Paque density gradient centrifugation. On the study overall, not on this receptor specifically: SARS-CoV-2 specificity was not confirmed for the second-wave clones peaking on day 37. Only two mild cases were covered in the study, and larger cohorts including severe cases with pre-infection samples were considered necessary. Some responding clones were detected in pre-infection memory, which suggested that pre-existing cross-reactive memory T cells had joined the SARS-CoV-2 response. Contracting CD4+ clones appeared mostly in the CM and EM memory subsets, whereas CD8+ clones were enriched in EMRA. Clones that contracted from day 15 to 85 showed balanced CD4/CD8 phenotypes, whereas a second wave of clones that expanded from day 15 to 37 leaned towards CD4+.

The sequence was obtained from a man younger than 35 who had mild COVID-19 (a few samples of this study predate the infection). The sample titles of this study are shuffled in the database, so cell type and time point are left out; the donor was told from shared clones. The sequence links TRBV7-3 to TRBJ2-1; a weak D assignment points to TRBD2 (5 bases agree). The sequenced sample consisted of PBMCs or a T cell subset sorted from them (not recorded which). In nucleotides, the sequence is TGTGCCAGCAGCCTGTCCCCATTGGGCTTCTCGGGGAATGAGCAGTTCTTC. This sequence encodes CASSLSPLGFSGNEQFF.